One sample yielded the 32 T cell receptor beta chains listed below, sequenced in a study of T cell responses to AZD1222 COVID-19 vaccine. Method: immunoSEQ multiplex PCR; TCRdb's copy keeps in-frame clones and lacks some. Of more than 150,000 clones in the sample, just over 90% were seen once. The input for sequencing was peripheral blood, taken 28 days after the second AZD1222 dose. All receptors come from an adult who received the AZD1222 COVID-19 vaccine.

The rearrangement uses TRBV19 and TRBJ2-7, with 12 bases aligning to TRBD1. This CDR3 region has 14 residues. V was clipped by 4 bases and J by 7 bases; unmatched bases: 5. CDR1 is LNHDA, CDR2 SQIVND, per germline (reference sequence). CDR3 residues: CASSKGQGAWEQYF. CDR3 DNA sequence: TGTGCCAGTAGTAAGGGACAGGGGGCGTGGGAGCAGTACTTC.

Here the CDR3 DNA reads TGTGCCAGCTCACCACTTCAACCGGGGACAGGGGATTCACCCCTCCACTTT. The encoded protein is CASSPLQPGTGDSPLHF. The V call is TRBV18, the J call TRBJ1-6; 10 bases are a match to TRBD1. This CDR3 is 17 amino acids long. J was trimmed by 8 bases and V by 1 base; bases with no gene match: 8. CDR1 and CDR2 from the germline V gene are KGHSH and LQKENI.

V gene TRBV18 combines with J gene TRBJ1-2; 7 bases are shared with TRBD1. The germline V gene encodes CDR1 KGHSH and CDR2 LQKENI. V trimming: 2 bases; J trimming: 6 bases; junction bases outside the gene matches: 12. The CDR3 sequence is 16 residues long. CDR3 protein: CASSPTGTAHADGYTF. The CDR3 bases are TGTGCCAGCTCACCAACGGGGACAGCCCATGCGGATGGCTACACCTTC.

This chain connects TRBV19 to TRBJ2-7; D tentatively fits TRBD1 or TRBD2 (5 bases each). Germline CDR1 and CDR2: LNHDA and SQIVND (reference sequence). The V gene lost 5 bases and the J gene lost 6 bases, with 20 bases spanning the gap. There are 15 residues in the CDR3. The chain's CDR3 is CASSSWDLSTSEQYF. CDR3 DNA: TGTGCCAGTAGTTCCTGGGACCTCTCTACTTCCGAGCAGTACTTC.

V gene TRBV29-1 combines with J gene TRBJ1-4; D is unclear. The CDR3 contains 13 residues. CDR1 and CDR2 from the germline V gene are SQVTM and ANQGSEA. With 7 bases removed from V and 7 bases from J, the gap between germline ends came to 16 bases. The CDR3 loop reads CSGLDRRGEKLFF. CDR3 nucleotide sequence: TGCAGCGGATTGGATCGACGAGGTGAAAAACTGTTTTTT.

The chain couples TRBV29-1 to TRBJ2-1; 10 bases fit TRBD2. Germline V gives CDR1 SQVTM, CDR2 ANQGSEA. V dropped 3 bases and J dropped 3; count of bases not matched to a gene: 11. The CDR3 extends over 17 amino acids. The CDR3 DNA is TGCAGCGTTGATGCCACTCGGACTAGCGGTTTCTACAATGAGCAGTTCTTC. This sequence encodes CSVDATRTSGFYNEQFF.

The CDR3 DNA sequence: TGTGCCAGCAGCTTAAGAGACAGTCAGTATGGCTACACCTTC. Translated: CASSLRDSQYGYTF. The gene calls are TRBV5-6 and TRBJ1-2; D might be TRBD1 (5 bases). CDR1 SGHDT and CDR2 YYEEEE come from the germline V gene. This CDR3 is built from 14 residues. Trimming removed 2 bases from V and 5 bases from J, with 13 bases in between.

The chain combines TRBV30 with TRBJ2-5; 8 nucleotides align to TRBD2. The CDR3 length is 16 residues. The germline gives CDR1 GTSNPN, CDR2 SVGIG (reference sequence). The J segment lost 3 bases and the V segment lost 4 bases, leaving 13 bases of the junction unmatched. CDR3 coding DNA: TGTGCCTGGACGCAGGGGCTAGCGGGCAACGAAGAGACCCAGTACTTC. As protein: CAWTQGLAGNEETQYF.

This chain uses TRBV30 with TRBJ2-1; 7 bases fit TRBD2. There are 12 residues in the CDR3. Germline V lookup: CDR1 GTSNPN, CDR2 SVGIG (reference sequence). J gave up 5 bases and V 6 bases, and 4 bases lay outside the gene matches. CDR3 bases: TGTGCCTGTACTAGCGAGAACAATGAGCAGTTCTTC. Its translation: CACTSENNEQFF.

The chain combines TRBV6-4 with TRBJ2-3, with 7 bases aligning to TRBD2. Losses at the gene ends were 5 bases for V and 0 bases for J; bases not matched to a gene: 5. Germline loops: CDR1 MRHNA, CDR2 SNTAGT. The CDR3 sequence is 15 residues long. The CDR3 bases are TGTGCCAGCAGTCCTAGCGGAGCTAGCACAGATACGCAGTATTTT. This codes for CASSPSGASTDTQYF.

This sequence joins TRBV6-5 and TRBJ2-2; D is perhaps TRBD1 (5 bases). Trimming took 6 bases from V and 5 from J, leaving 16 bases between them. This CDR3 has 15 amino acids. In germline, CDR1 is MNHEY, CDR2 SVGAGI. The CDR3 loop is CASRPDWGMTGELFF. The DNA of the CDR3 is TGTGCCAGCAGACCCGACTGGGGCATGACCGGGGAGCTGTTTTTT.

This chain connects TRBV5-1 to TRBJ2-1; 7 positions match TRBD1. CDR1 and CDR2 from the germline V gene are SGHRS and YFSETQ. The CDR3 consists of 14 residues. Trimming at V came to 0 bases and at J to 6 bases, leaving 3 bases not matched to a gene. The CDR3 DNA reads as TGCGCCAGCAGCTTGGGACAGGGTGGCAATGAGCAGTTCTTC. As protein: CASSLGQGGNEQFF.

V gene TRBV5-1 combines with J gene TRBJ2-3, with a weak D call TRBD2 (5 bases). This CDR3 region has 12 residues. CDR1 is SGHRS, CDR2 YFSETQ, per germline. Trimming pared 2 bases from V and 4 bases from J, leaving 5 bases between. CDR3 region: CASSFGADTQYF. The CDR3 nucleotides are TGCGCCAGCAGCTTCGGGGCAGATACGCAGTATTTT.

This chain links TRBV7-9 with TRBJ1-4, with D possibly matching TRBD1 (5 bases). The germline CDR1 and CDR2 sequences are SEHNR and FQNEAQ (reference sequence). V was cut by 1 base and J by 5 bases, with 8 bases left in between. The CDR3 loop spans 14 amino acids. CDR3 sequence: CASSLGQLNEKLFF. The CDR3 region has the DNA TGTGCCAGCAGCTTAGGACAGTTAAATGAAAAACTGTTTTTT.

The chain recombines TRBV28 with TRBJ1-2; possible D gene TRBD1, 6 bases. CDR3 length: 17 amino acids. V dropped 4 bases and J dropped 1 base, with 19 bases sitting between them. Germline loops: CDR1 MDHEN, CDR2 SYDVKM. The CDR3 protein is CASSSHDEGHRNYGYTF. DNA for the CDR3: TGTGCCAGCAGTTCACATGACGAGGGACACCGTAACTATGGCTACACCTTC.

V and J are TRBV27 and TRBJ2-1; 7 nucleotides match TRBD2. CDR1 is MNHEY and CDR2 is SMNVEV in the germline V gene (reference sequence). V dropped 3 bases and J dropped 5; count of bases not matched to a gene: 10. The CDR3 extends over 16 amino acids. The CDR3: CASSFASGGGNNEQFF. The CDR3 DNA sequence: TGTGCCAGCAGTTTTGCTAGCGGTGGGGGAAACAATGAGCAGTTCTTC.

The chain joins TRBV7-2 to TRBJ2-1; no clear D. The CDR3 has 16 amino acids. The germline V and J ends were trimmed by 0 bases and 7 bases, with 16 bases remaining between them. Germline V lookup: CDR1 SGHTA, CDR2 FQGNSA. The CDR3 protein is CASSLASLPILNEQFF. DNA for the CDR3: TGTGCCAGCAGCTTAGCTAGCCTACCCATACTTAATGAGCAGTTCTTC. Together with reference TRBV7-2 and TRBJ2-1, the CDR3 gives the full variable domain: GAGVSQSPSNKVTEKGKDVELRCDPISGHTALYWYRQSLGQGLEFLIYFQGNSAPDKSGLPSDRFSAERTGGSVSTLTIQRTQQEDSAVYLCASSLASLPILNEQFFGPGTRLTVL.

This chain links TRBV5-1 with TRBJ2-3; TRBD2 agrees at 10 bases. The CDR3 runs 14 residues. J gave up 5 bases and V 3 bases, and 3 bases lay outside the gene matches. Germline V gives CDR1 SGHRS, CDR2 YFSETQ. DNA of the CDR3: TGCGCCAGCAGCTCTGTAGCGGGGGGAGATACGCAGTATTTT. Protein sequence: CASSSVAGGDTQYF.

The rearrangement joins TRBV6-5 to TRBJ1-2; D is ambiguous. Germline values: CDR1 MNHEY, CDR2 SVGAGI. Trimming removed 0 bases at V and 4 bases at J, with 12 bases between. CDR3 size: 15 residues. CDR3 region: CASSYSHGGFYGYTF. CDR3 DNA: TGTGCCAGCAGTTACTCCCATGGAGGGTTCTATGGCTACACCTTC.

The chain carries TRBV5-6 and TRBJ1-5; 7 nucleotides line up with TRBD1. V trimming: 2 bases; J trimming: 4 bases; junction bases outside the gene matches: 9. The CDR3 is made up of 16 amino acids. CDR1 SGHDT and CDR2 YYEEEE come from the germline V gene. In nucleotides, the CDR3 is TGTGCCAGCAGCTTCTGGAGGGCAGGGGGGAATCAGCCCCAGCATTTT. The encoded protein is CASSFWRAGGNQPQHF.

The chain recombines TRBV6-5 with TRBJ1-6, with 9 bases that match TRBD1. The CDR3 consists of 15 residues. V shed 6 bases, J shed 10 bases, and the junction held 10 bases outside the gene matches. CDR1 MNHEY and CDR2 SVGAGI come from the germline V gene. The CDR3 DNA sequence: TGTGCCAGCAGCCCGCCGGGACAGGGAACGTCACCCCTCCACTTT. Translated: CASSPPGQGTSPLHF.

The chain couples TRBV7-8 to TRBJ2-1, with 7 bases that match TRBD1. Unmatched junction bases numbered 0, after V lost 4 bases and J lost 0 bases. The V gene's germline CDR1 is SGHVS and CDR2 FQNEAQ. The CDR3 has 14 residues. CDR3 DNA sequence: TGTGCCAGCAGCTGGGACAGCTCCTACAATGAGCAGTTCTTC. Translated: CASSWDSSYNEQFF.

The rearrangement joins TRBV19 to TRBJ2-1; a possible D gene is TRBD1 (5 bases). The CDR3 extends over 16 amino acids. CDR1 is LNHDA and CDR2 is SQIVND in the germline V gene (reference sequence). V was clipped by 4 bases and J by 0 bases, with 13 bases between them. CDR3 bases: TGTGCCAGTAGTACCTACAGGTTGGGCTCCTACAATGAGCAGTTCTTC. Amino acids: CASSTYRLGSYNEQFF.

The J gene is TRBJ1-4, the V gene TRBV10-3; 7 bases align to TRBD1. CDR3 length: 13 amino acids. Germline V lookup: CDR1 ENHRY, CDR2 SYGVKD. Losses at the gene ends were 6 bases for V and 5 bases for J; bases not matched to a gene: 3. CDR3 in DNA: TGTGCCATCAGCGTGGGACAGAATGAAAAACTGTTTTTT. Translated, it gives CAISVGQNEKLFF.

The rearrangement joins TRBV5-8 to TRBJ1-1; D unresolved. There are 11 residues in the CDR3. V was pared by 6 bases and J by 7 bases, with 10 bases between. Germline CDR1 SGHTS, CDR2 YDEGEE. This CDR3 is CASTTWGEAFF. As DNA, the CDR3 is TGTGCCAGCACCACGTGGGGTGAAGCTTTCTTT.

The chain links TRBV19 to TRBJ1-1; 12 bases match TRBD1. The J segment lost 3 bases and the V segment lost 6 bases, leaving 14 bases of the junction unmatched. The length of the CDR3 is 18 residues. CDR1 is LNHDA, CDR2 SQIVND, per germline (reference sequence). The CDR3 loop is CASSPGTGGAEGDTEAFF. The CDR3 DNA sequence: TGTGCCAGTAGCCCGGGGACAGGGGGCGCGGAGGGGGACACTGAAGCTTTCTTT.

This clone is a singleton in its sample. The genes are TRBV5-6 and TRBJ1-6; D might be TRBD1 (6 bases). This CDR3 is 17 amino acids long. Trimming took 4 bases from V and 7 from J, leaving 21 bases between them. Germline values: CDR1 SGHDT, CDR2 YYEEEE. CDR3 sequence: CASSLPSGGRVNSPLHF. The DNA of the CDR3 is TGTGCCAGCAGCCTGCCTAGTGGGGGCAGGGTAAATTCACCCCTCCACTTT. Filled out from reference TRBV5-6 and TRBJ1-6, the complete variable domain reads DAGVTQSPTHLIKTRGQQVTLRCSPKSGHDTVSWYQQALGQGPQFIFQYYEEEERQRGNFPDRFSGHQFPNYSSELNVNALLLGDSALYLCASSLPSGGRVNSPLHFGNGTRLTVT.

This clone was counted a single time. This chain connects TRBV5-1 to TRBJ2-5; D is possibly TRBD2 (7 bases). The CDR3 extends over 17 amino acids. Germline V lookup: CDR1 SGHRS, CDR2 YFSETQ. With 1 base removed from V and 4 bases from J, the gap between germline ends came to 20 bases. Here the CDR3 reads CASSLIAGAGRLETQYF. The CDR3 DNA is TGCGCCAGCAGCTTGATTGCGGGGGCCGGCAGGTTAGAGACCCAGTACTTC.

The rearrangement uses TRBV3-1 (or the pseudogene TRBV3-2) and TRBJ1-3; no clear D. Germline CDR1 reads LGHDT; CDR2 reads YNNKEL (reference sequence). The CDR3 has 13 amino acids. Trimming took 4 bases from V and 4 from J, leaving 8 bases between them. As DNA, the CDR3 is TGTGCCAGCAGCCTAGTAGAGGGAAACACCATATATTTT. Amino acids: CASSLVEGNTIYF.

The rearrangement uses TRBV18 and TRBJ1-2; 9 bases map to TRBD1. The CDR3 consists of 16 residues. In germline, CDR1 is KGHSH, CDR2 LQKENI. V shed 3 bases and J 4 bases; nucleotides not matched to a gene: 9. The chain's CDR3 is CASSPTQGALGYGYTF. As DNA, the CDR3 is TGTGCCAGCTCACCGACACAGGGGGCATTAGGCTATGGCTACACCTTC. The complete variable domain, with remaining parts taken from reference TRBV18 and TRBJ1-2, reads NAGVMQNPRHLVRRRGQEARLRCSPMKGHSHVYWYRQLPEEGLKFMVYLQKENIIDESGMPKERFSAEFPKEGPSILRIQQVVRGDSAAYFCASSPTQGALGYGYTFGSGTRLTVV.

V gene TRBV2 combines with J gene TRBJ2-7, with D possibly matching TRBD2 (6 bases). The V and J ends lost 2 bases and 5 bases respectively, with 13 bases between them. Per germline, CDR1 SNHLY and CDR2 FYNNEI. CDR3 length: 14 residues. The CDR3 loop is CASSERIGSDEQYF. The CDR3 DNA sequence: TGTGCCAGCAGTGAACGGATCGGGAGCGACGAGCAGTACTTC. Combining the CDR3 with reference TRBV2 and TRBJ2-7 gives the whole variable domain EPEVTQTPSHQVTQMGQEVILRCVPISNHLYFYWYRQILGQKVEFLVSFYNNEISEKSEIFDDQFSVERPDGSNFTLKIRSTKLEDSAMYFCASSERIGSDEQYFGPGTRLTVT.

CDR3 in DNA: TGTGCCAGCAGCTTAGACAGGGTGAGCGAGCAGTACTTC. Its translation is CASSLDRVSEQYF. The chain recombines TRBV7-2 with TRBJ2-7; a weak D match, TRBD1 (6 bases). CDR3 length equals 13 residues. The V end was cut by 1 base, the J end by 6 bases, with 10 bases between. CDR1 and CDR2 (germline): SGHTA, FQGNSA.